One and the same sample provided the 4 T cell receptor beta chains below, sequenced in a study of technical replicates of blood from several donors. The assay was immunoSEQ multiplex PCR, and TCRdb's table has in-frame clones only and misses some. The sample shows roughly 85,000 clones, approximately 95% of them seen only once. The material sequenced was T cells isolated from PBMCs. The receptor source for this set is a human donor in good health.

This rearrangement joins TRBV4-1 to TRBJ2-7; 8 nucleotides agree with TRBD2. The ends lost 1 base at V and 4 bases at J; junction bases unmatched: 9. CDR1 is MGHRA and CDR2 is YSYEKL in the germline V gene. This CDR3 has 16 amino acids. The CDR3 loop reads CASSQVTGTRGYEQYF. The CDR3 DNA sequence: TGCGCCAGCAGCCAAGTGACCGGGACTAGAGGATACGAGCAGTACTTC.

This chain joins TRBV6-5 and TRBJ2-7; 9 bases are a match to TRBD1. The germline gives CDR1 MNHEY, CDR2 SVGAGI. This CDR3 region has 14 residues. V lost 6 bases to trimming and J lost 6 bases; unmatched junction nucleotides: 9. CDR3 sequence: CASRSLQGAGEQYF. CDR3 DNA sequence: TGTGCCAGCAGAAGCCTACAGGGGGCAGGCGAGCAGTACTTC.

The rearrangement joins TRBV6-5 to TRBJ2-1; 11 bases agree with TRBD2. This CDR3 region has 15 residues. After removal of 6 bases from V and 4 bases from J, the junction contained 5 bases not matched to a gene. The V gene's germline CDR1 is MNHEY and CDR2 SVGAGI. The CDR3 protein is CASSAIAGGYNEQFF. The CDR3 DNA follows: TGTGCCAGCAGCGCGATAGCGGGGGGGTACAATGAGCAGTTCTTC.

This clone was seen a handful of times. The genes are TRBV9 and TRBJ1-2; a possible D gene is TRBD1 (5 bases). This CDR3 spans 12 amino acids. The germline V gene has CDR1 SGDLS and CDR2 YYNGEE. The V end was cut by 4 bases, the J end by 3 bases, with 7 bases between. CDR3 residues: CASSTRDYGYTF. CDR3 coding DNA: TGTGCCAGCAGCACCAGGGACTATGGCTACACCTTC.